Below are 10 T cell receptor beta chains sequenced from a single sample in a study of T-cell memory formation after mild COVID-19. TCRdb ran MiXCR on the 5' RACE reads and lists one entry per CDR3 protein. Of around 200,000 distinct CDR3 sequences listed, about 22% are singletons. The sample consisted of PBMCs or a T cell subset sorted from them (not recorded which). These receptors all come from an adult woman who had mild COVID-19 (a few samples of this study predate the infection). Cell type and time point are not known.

The DNA for the CDR3 is TGTGCCAGCGGGAGGCTCCAGGAAGATACGCAGTATTTT. Encoded protein: CASGRLQEDTQYF. The J gene is TRBJ2-3, the V gene TRBV19; TRBD2 agrees at 7 bases. V gave up 9 bases and J gave up 5 bases; unmatched junction bases: 8. The CDR3 is 13 amino acids. Germline-derived CDR1 and CDR2 are LNHDA and SQIVND (reference sequence).

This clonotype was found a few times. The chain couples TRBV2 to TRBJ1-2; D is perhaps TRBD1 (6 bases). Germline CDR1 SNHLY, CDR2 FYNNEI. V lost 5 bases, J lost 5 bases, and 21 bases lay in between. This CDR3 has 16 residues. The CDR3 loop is CASSPRQDPEWYGYTF. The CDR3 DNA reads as TGTGCCAGCAGTCCACGACAGGACCCGGAGTGGTATGGCTACACCTTC.

In DNA, the CDR3 is TGTGCCAGCAGCCCGGGAGGTAGAATCTACGAGCAGTACTTC. Protein: CASSPGGRIYEQYF. V and J are TRBV4-2 and TRBJ2-7; TRBD2 matches at 7 bases. Losses at the gene ends were 4 bases for V and 3 bases for J; bases not matched to a gene: 6. This CDR3 region has 14 residues. The V gene's germline CDR1 is LGHNA and CDR2 YNFKEQ.

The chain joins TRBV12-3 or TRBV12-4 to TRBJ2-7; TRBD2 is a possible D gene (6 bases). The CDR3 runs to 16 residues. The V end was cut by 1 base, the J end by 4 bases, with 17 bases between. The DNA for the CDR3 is TGTGCCAGCAGTTTAGGGTTGGAGGGAGAGAGTTACGAGCAGTACTTC. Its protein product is CASSLGLEGESYEQYF.

CDR3 nucleotides: TGTGCCAGCAGCTCTCGGCCCGAACTAGCGGGGGCCCTGTCGAACACCGGGGAGCTGTTTTTT. It encodes CASSSRPELAGALSNTGELFF. The chain carries TRBV11-2 and TRBJ2-2; 11 bases line up with TRBD2. Germline values: CDR1 SGHAT, CDR2 FQNNGV. V shed 4 bases, J shed 0 bases, and the junction held 16 bases outside the gene matches. The CDR3 runs to 21 residues.

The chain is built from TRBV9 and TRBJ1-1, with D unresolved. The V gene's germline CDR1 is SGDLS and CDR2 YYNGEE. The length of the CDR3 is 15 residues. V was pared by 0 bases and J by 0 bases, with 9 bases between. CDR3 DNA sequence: TGTGCCAGCAGCGTAGAAGGCGGGTTGAACACTGAAGCTTTCTTT. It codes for CASSVEGGLNTEAFF.

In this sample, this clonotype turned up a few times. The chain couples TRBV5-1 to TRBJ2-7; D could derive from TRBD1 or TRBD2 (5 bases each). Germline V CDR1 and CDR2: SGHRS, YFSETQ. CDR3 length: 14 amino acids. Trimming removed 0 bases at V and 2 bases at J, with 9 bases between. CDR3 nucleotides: TGCGCCAGCAGCTTGGGGGGGAACCCCTACGAGCAGTACTTC. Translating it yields CASSLGGNPYEQYF.

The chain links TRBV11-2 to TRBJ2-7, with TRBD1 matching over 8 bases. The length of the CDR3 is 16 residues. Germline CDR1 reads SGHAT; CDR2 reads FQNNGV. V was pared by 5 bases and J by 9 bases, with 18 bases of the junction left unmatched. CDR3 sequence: CASSIGTGLLGVGQYF. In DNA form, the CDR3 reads TGTGCCAGCAGCATTGGGACAGGATTATTAGGAGTGGGGCAGTACTTC.

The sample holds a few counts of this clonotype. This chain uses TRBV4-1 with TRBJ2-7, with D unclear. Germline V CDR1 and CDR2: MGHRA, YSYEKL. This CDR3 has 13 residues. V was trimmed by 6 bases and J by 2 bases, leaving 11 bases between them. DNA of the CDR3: TGCGCCAGCAGGGGCCAGAACACCTACGAGCAGTACTTC. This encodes CASRGQNTYEQYF.

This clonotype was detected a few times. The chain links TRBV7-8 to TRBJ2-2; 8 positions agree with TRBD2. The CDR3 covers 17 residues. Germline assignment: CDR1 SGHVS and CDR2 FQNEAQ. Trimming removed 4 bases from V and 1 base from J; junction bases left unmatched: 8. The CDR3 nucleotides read TGTGCCAGCAGCTCCCCCCGGGAGGGACTGAACACCGGGGAGCTGTTTTTT. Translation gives CASSSPREGLNTGELFF.